This T cell receptor (beta chain) derives from a study of blood T cell repertoires in COVID-19. Study at large: Collection of acute and convalescent COVID-19 samples took place in the United States, Italy and Spain. The cDNA or gDNA used as material had been derived from T cells, B-cell-depleted T cells, or PBMCs.

The germline V gene encodes CDR1 SQVTM and CDR2 ANQGSEA. Trimming took off 5 bases at V and 5 bases at J, with 7 bases between the two ends. This CDR3 has 11 amino acids. Original methodology: Reference gene primer amplification yielded estimated nucleated cell counts. TCRdb keeps only in-frame clones here, not all; method: immunoSEQ multiplex PCR. From that table come the V and J calls and clone size; the DNA was used to work out D and trimming. The data show over 100,000 clones, with 81% seen just once and more than 9% held by the top ten. V usage is TRBV29-1 and J usage is TRBJ2-1; D possibly corresponds to TRBD1 (6 bases). The receptor comes from a human donor in a cohort sampled during active COVID-19. The sequencing input was peripheral blood. In DNA, the CDR3 is TGCAGCGTTTACAGGGACAATGAGCAGTTCTTC. It codes for CSVYRDNEQFF.